Listed below are T cell receptor beta chains from one sample, sequenced in a study of blood T cell repertoires in COVID-19. Libraries were prepared by immunoSEQ multiplex PCR; TCRdb keeps only in-frame clonotypes and omits some of them. The sample has about 20,000 clones; roughly 84% are singletons. The specimen was peripheral blood. These receptors were collected from a human donor with active COVID-19. The donor label of this sample is uncertain. The CDR3 runs from the conserved cysteine through the conserved F or W. D genes are given only for firm matches. Some rows mark clone size as missing; the rest say once, few, many or name a class of expanded clone.

TRBV28	TRBJ1-2	.	.	TGTGCCAGCAGTACCCTAGGGGAATCCAACTATGGCTACACCTTC	CASSTLGESNYGYTF
TRBV4-3	TRBJ2-7	TRBD2	.	TGCGCCAGCAGCCATGATACTAGCGGCTATAGCTCCTACGAGCAGTACTTC	CASSHDTSGYSSYEQYF
TRBV7-2	TRBJ2-2	.	.	TGTGCCAGCAGCTTTCACTCGAACACCGGGGAGCTGTTTTTT	CASSFHSNTGELFF
TRBV11-3	TRBJ2-7	.	.	TGTGCCAGCAGCCAAAACTGGATAGGACAAACCTACGAGCAGTACTTC	CASSQNWIGQTYEQYF
TRBV9	TRBJ2-3	TRBD2	.	TGTGCCAGCAGCGTGGGCCGGACTAGCGGCACAGATACGCAGTATTTT	CASSVGRTSGTDTQYF
TRBV4-2	TRBJ2-1	TRBD1	.	TGTGCCAGCAGCCGCTACATGGGACAGGGTAGCTACAATGAGCAGTTCTTC	CASSRYMGQGSYNEQFF
TRBV28	TRBJ1-1	.	.	TGTGCCAGCAGCCCCAGCTACTCTAACAGGGACATTCAAGCTTTCTTT	CASSPSYSNRDIQAFF
TRBV11-3	TRBJ2-1	TRBD2	.	TGTGCCAGCAGCTTAGTTGCTACTAGCGACAATGAGCAGTTCTTC	CASSLVATSDNEQFF
TRBV7-3	TRBJ2-3	.	.	TGTGCCAGCAGCTTAACTAGCGCTGGTACGCAGTATTTT	CASSLTSAGTQYF
TRBV27	TRBJ1-5	.	.	TGTGCCAGATCCGACCGAGGCCAGCCCAATCAGCCCCAGCATTTT	CARSDRGQPNQPQHF
TRBV12-2	TRBJ2-7	.	.	TGTGCAAGTCGCTTAGTCCTAGCGGGGGCGTACGAGCAGTACTTC	CASRLVLAGAYEQYF
TRBV5-6	TRBJ2-5	TRBD1	.	TGTGCCAGCAGCTTGACAGGGGCTTCTCAGACCCAGTACTTC	CASSLTGASQTQYF
TRBV6-6	TRBJ1-2	TRBD1	.	TGTGCCAGCAGCCCAGGGGGAGACTATGGCTACACCTTC	CASSPGGDYGYTF
TRBV4-1	TRBJ2-6	TRBD1	.	TGCGCCAGCAGCCAAGAAGGTAGGACAGGGGGACATGCGGGGGCCAACGTCCTGACTTTC	CASSQEGRTGGHAGANVLTF
TRBV10-3	TRBJ2-2	TRBD2	once	TGTGCCATCAGTGTAGCGGGAGGGAACACCGGGGAGCTGTTTTTT	CAISVAGGNTGELFF
TRBV27	TRBJ1-2	.	.	TGTGCCAGCAGTTTAGAGGGACTTAGCGTCAACAACTATGGCTACACCTTC	CASSLEGLSVNNYGYTF
TRBV7-9	TRBJ2-3	.	.	TGTGCCAGCAGCCCTTACAGGGATCGGACAGATACGCAGTATTTT	CASSPYRDRTDTQYF
TRBV18	TRBJ1-6	TRBD1	.	TGTGCCAGCTCACCAGACAGGGTGGGAATCTACAATTCACCCCTCCACTTT	CASSPDRVGIYNSPLHF
TRBV27	TRBJ2-7	TRBD1	.	TGTGCCAGCAGTTTACGAAGACAGGGTAGGGACGAGCAGTACTTC	CASSLRRQGRDEQYF
TRBV7-3	TRBJ2-7	TRBD2	.	TGTGCCAGCAGCTCGGGACTAGAACCTTACGAGCAGTACTTC	CASSSGLEPYEQYF
TRBV6-5	TRBJ1-5	TRBD1	.	TGTGCCAGCAGTTTGGGACAGGGGTTAAATCAGCCCCAGCATTTT	CASSLGQGLNQPQHF
TRBV5-4	TRBJ2-3	.	.	TGTGCCAGCAGCTTGGCCGGGACAACGGGGAGAGATACGCAGTATTTT	CASSLAGTTGRDTQYF
TRBV20-1	TRBJ2-7	.	.	TGCAGTGCTAGAGCCGGTCACGAGCAGTACTTC	CSARAGHEQYF
TRBV13	TRBJ2-4	TRBD2	.	TGTGCCAGCAGCTTAGGCCCTTTAGCGGGGGGAGACATTCAGTACTTC	CASSLGPLAGGDIQYF
TRBV9	TRBJ2-1	TRBD2	.	TGTGCCAGCAGCGTAGCGGGAGGGTCCTACAATGAGCAGTTCTTC	CASSVAGGSYNEQFF
TRBV10-2	TRBJ1-4	.	few	TGCGCCAGCAGAGAGGGAAATCGGGCTAATGAAAAACTGTTTTTT	CASREGNRANEKLFF
TRBV7-3	TRBJ2-1	.	.	TGTGCCAGCAGCCCCGAGGCGGGTACGCACAATGAGCAGTTCTTC	CASSPEAGTHNEQFF
TRBV30	TRBJ2-3	TRBD2	.	TGTGCCTGGAGCCCCGGGGGGGGTGCAGATACGCAGTATTTT	CAWSPGGGADTQYF
TRBV29-1	TRBJ2-3	TRBD2	.	TGCAGCGTTGTAACGGGGGGAGGGTATACAGATACGCAGTATTTT	CSVVTGGGYTDTQYF
TRBV4-3	TRBJ2-2	.	once	TGCGCCAGCAGCCAAGATAGCCCATACACCGGGGAGCTGTTTTTT	CASSQDSPYTGELFF
TRBV28	TRBJ2-7	.	.	TGTGCCAGCGGCACAGGGCCCTCCTCCTACGAGCAGTACTTC	CASGTGPSSYEQYF
TRBV29-1	TRBJ1-1	.	.	TGCAGCATTCACAGGGTAAACACTGAAGCTTTCTTT	CSIHRVNTEAFF
TRBV18	TRBJ2-7	TRBD2	.	TGTGCCAGCTCACCGCCGCTTTTTAGCGGGAGGGCCATCTACGAGCAGTACTTC	CASSPPLFSGRAIYEQYF
TRBV5-5	TRBJ2-7	TRBD2	.	TGTGCCAGCAGCTTGGACGCGGGGGGAGGTCGATACGAGCAGTACTTC	CASSLDAGGGRYEQYF
TRBV7-3	TRBJ1-4	.	few	TGTGCCAGCAGCTTTAGGCCCGGGGAAAAACTGTTTTTT	CASSFRPGEKLFF
TRBV5-1	TRBJ2-3	TRBD2	.	TGCGCCAGCAACGTAGCGGGAGCAACAGATACGCAGTATTTT	CASNVAGATDTQYF
TRBV24-1	TRBJ2-3	.	.	TGTGCCACCAGTGATTTTTCCGGCGAGGATGGCACAGATACGCAGTATTTT	CATSDFSGEDGTDTQYF
TRBV6-5	TRBJ1-2	TRBD1	.	TGTGCCAGCAGTTATGGGCCGGGCAGGGGGCTTTATGGCTACACCTTC	CASSYGPGRGLYGYTF
TRBV25-1	TRBJ2-1	TRBD2	.	TGTGCCAGCAGTGACCCGACCGGGGGACTATACAATGAGCAGTTCTTC	CASSDPTGGLYNEQFF
TRBV9	TRBJ1-3	.	.	TGTGCCAGCAGCGTAGGAGGAGTCTCTGGAAACACCATATATTTT	CASSVGGVSGNTIYF
TRBV11-3	TRBJ2-5	TRBD2	.	TGTGCCAGCAGCCCCCGACTAGCGGGAGAAGGAGAGACCCAGTACTTC	CASSPRLAGEGETQYF
TRBV5-1	TRBJ2-3	.	.	TGCGCCAGCAGGGAGGGCCGAATTCTAACAGATACGCAGTATTTT	CASREGRILTDTQYF
TRBV10-3	TRBJ2-7	.	few	TGTGCCATCAGTGAGGCAGGGGTGGCCTACGAGCAGTACTTC	CAISEAGVAYEQYF
TRBV29-1	TRBJ2-5	.	.	TGCAGCGTGACAGCAGGGGGGGAGACCCAGTACTTC	CSVTAGGETQYF
TRBV18	TRBJ1-2	.	.	TGTGCCAGCTCACCACCCCCGGTCTATGGCTACACCTTC	CASSPPPVYGYTF
TRBV5-1	TRBJ2-1	TRBD1	once	TGCGCCAGCAGCTTGGAACAGGGGGCGCCCTACAATGAGCAGTTCTTC	CASSLEQGAPYNEQFF
TRBV27	TRBJ1-5	.	.	TGTGCCAGCAGTTTGAACAGGGTTCAGCCCCAGCATTTT	CASSLNRVQPQHF
TRBV7-3	TRBJ1-5	.	.	TGTGCCAGCAGCCGTACACCTAGCAATCAGCCCCAGCATTTT	CASSRTPSNQPQHF
TRBV29-1	TRBJ2-3	TRBD1	few	TGCAGCGGGTACAGGGGGGATACGCAGTATTTT	CSGYRGDTQYF
TRBV7-7	TRBJ2-2	.	.	TGTGCTAGCAGCTTAGAAGGAGGGGGCGCAAACGGGGAGCTGTTTTTT	CASSLEGGGANGELFF
TRBV4-3	TRBJ1-5	.	.	TGCGCCAGCAGCCAAGACCCCTCTCAGCCCCAGCATTTT	CASSQDPSQPQHF
TRBV7-2	TRBJ2-1	.	.	TGTGCCAGCAGCTTAGCGGCGGGCCGCTCATATAAGGGAGAGTTCTTC	CASSLAAGRSYKGEFF
TRBV3-1/TRBV3-2	TRBJ1-1	TRBD1	.	TGTGCCAGCAGCCAGTCCCTTGGACAGGACACTGAAGCTTTCTTT	CASSQSLGQDTEAFF
TRBV5-4	TRBJ1-5	.	few	TGTGCCAGCAGCAAGGAGGGGAGCAATCAGCCCCAGCATTTT	CASSKEGSNQPQHF